This TCR beta chain was observed in a study of blood T cell repertoires in COVID-19. Overall study: Italy, Spain and the United States were the sources of the convalescent and acute COVID-19 samples. Sources were T cells, B-cell-depleted T cells, or PBMCs; the material itself was cDNA or gDNA.

The sample holds one count of this clone. Study processing details: By means of reference gene primer amplification, nucleated cell counts were estimated. Generated by immunoSEQ multiplex PCR, the TCRdb table keeps only in-frame clones and is missing some. V and J calls and clone size are those listed in that table; D and trimming were worked out from the DNA. The sample contains about 83,000 clones, roughly 82% of which appear only once. The germline V gene has CDR1 SGHRS and CDR2 YFSETQ. The germline V and J ends were trimmed by 2 bases and 6 bases, with 10 bases remaining between them. The CDR3 totals 13 residues.

The sequencing input was peripheral blood. The V and J genes are TRBV5-1 and TRBJ2-3; D remains unclear. This clonotype was obtained from a woman aged 80 or over with active or convalescent COVID-19. DNA of the CDR3: TGCGCCAGCAGCTTACCCACGAGCGATACGCAGTATTTT. Amino acid sequence: CASSLPTSDTQYF.